The T cell receptor beta chain described here comes from a study of Graves' ophthalmopathy and Graves' hyperthyroidism. Scientists amplified the TCR beta CDR3 regions from RNA transcripts. HTBI primers were employed in first-round RT-PCR, then a second-round multiplex PCR followed. TCRdb redid the calling of the multiplex PCR reads with MiXCR, one entry per CDR3 protein. The table records hundreds of thousands of distinct CDR3 sequences, about an eighth of them present only once. This CDR3 is 17 amino acids long. Germline V gene sequence: CDR1 MNHEY, CDR2 SVGAGI. V was cut by 1 base and J by 3 bases, with 18 bases left in between.

The sequenced sample consisted of blood. The TCR sequence derives from a woman between 25 and 40 years old with Graves' ophthalmopathy. The chain carries TRBV6-5 and TRBJ2-5, with D tentatively TRBD1 (7 bases). The CDR3 is CASSYWTTPTGKETQYF. CDR3 DNA sequence: TGTGCCAGCAGTTACTGGACTACTCCGACAGGGAAAGAGACCCAGTACTTC.